Listed here are 9 T cell receptor beta chains from one sample, sequenced in a study of blood T cell repertoires in COVID-19. The assay was immunoSEQ multiplex PCR, and TCRdb's table has in-frame clones only and misses some. The sample holds 330,000 or so clones, about nine tenths seen once. The sample comprised peripheral blood. Receptors were obtained from a man aged 25-45 years with COVID-19, enrolled during active disease.

This clone came up many times. The identical CDR3 is also encoded by other nucleotide sequences in the sample. This chain joins TRBV19 and TRBJ2-3, with D tentatively TRBD1 (6 bases). This CDR3 is 13 amino acids long. Germline values: CDR1 LNHDA, CDR2 SQIVND (reference sequence). V dropped 2 bases and J dropped 5 bases, with 8 bases sitting between them. The CDR3 protein is CASSIQGIDTQYF. The CDR3 DNA follows: TGTGCCAGTAGTATACAGGGGATAGATACGCAGTATTTT. Full variable domain (outside the CDR3, taken from reference TRBV19 and TRBJ2-3): DGGITQSPKYLFRKEGQNVTLSCEQNLNHDAMYWYRQDPGQGLRLIYYSQIVNDFQKGDIAEGYSVSREKKESFPLTVTSAQKNPTAFYLCASSIQGIDTQYFGPGTRLTVL.

This clone was recorded only once. V usage is TRBV28 and J usage is TRBJ2-5, with 10 bases matching TRBD1. Germline CDR1 and CDR2: MDHEN and SYDVKM. With V trimmed by 1 base and J by 5 bases, 4 bases remained unmatched. The CDR3 is 15 residues long. CDR3 region: CASSLSGQGLETQYF. CDR3 coding DNA: TGTGCCAGCAGTTTATCGGGACAGGGGTTGGAGACCCAGTACTTC.

The rearrangement uses TRBV6-5 and TRBJ2-5; 11 nucleotides match TRBD1. The V gene end was trimmed by 2 bases and the J gene end by 5 bases; junction bases not matched to a gene: 4. This CDR3 is built from 15 residues. CDR1 and CDR2 (germline): MNHEY, SVGAGI. CDR3 coding DNA: TGTGCCAGCAGTTACGGACAGGGGGCGGACGAGACCCAGTACTTC. Protein: CASSYGQGADETQYF.

The V gene is TRBV4-1, the J gene TRBJ2-1; 13 bases map to TRBD2. This CDR3 contains 15 residues. V shed 3 bases, J shed 7 bases, and the junction held 3 bases outside the gene matches. The V gene's germline CDR1 is MGHRA and CDR2 YSYEKL. The CDR3 region is CASSQTSGGRNEQFF. The CDR3 bases are TGCGCCAGCAGCCAGACTAGCGGGGGGAGGAATGAGCAGTTCTTC.

In nucleotides, the CDR3 is TGTGCCAGCAGCCCAACGGGGGGCGAGCAGTACTTC. Translation: CASSPTGGEQYF. The genes are TRBV13 and TRBJ2-7; 7 bases match TRBD2. Trimming cost V 5 bases and J 6 bases; bases outside gene matches: 4. The germline V gene has CDR1 PRHDT and CDR2 FYEKMQ (reference sequence). The CDR3 contains 12 residues. Full variable domain (remainder filled in from reference TRBV13 and TRBJ2-7): AAGVIQSPRHLIKEKRETATLKCYPIPRHDTVYWYQQGPGQDPQFLISFYEKMQSDKGSIPDRFSAQQFSDYHSELNMSSLELGDSALYFCASSPTGGEQYFGPGTRLTVT.

The chain carries TRBV5-4 and TRBJ1-1; D gene uncertain. CDR3 length: 14 residues. V lost 4 bases to trimming and J lost 6 bases, with 16 bases between them. Looked up from germline, CDR1 is SGHNT and CDR2 is YYREEE (reference sequence). CDR3 nucleotides: TGTGCCAGCAGCCACTGGGCTGGGTGGGCTGAAGCTTTCTTT. Protein: CASSHWAGWAEAFF.

The genes are TRBV11-2 and TRBJ2-1; 7 positions match TRBD2. The CDR3 sequence is 17 residues long. Germline CDR1 and CDR2: SGHAT and FQNNGV. Losses at the gene ends were 1 base for V and 3 bases for J; bases not matched to a gene: 9. CDR3 DNA sequence: TGTGCCAGCAGCTTAGCTATGGCTAGCGGATTCTACAATGAGCAGTTCTTC. Its translation: CASSLAMASGFYNEQFF.

The J gene is TRBJ2-2, the V gene TRBV5-1; D is possibly TRBD2 (5 bases). Trimming stripped 5 bases from V and 4 bases from J, with 15 bases between. The germline V gene has CDR1 SGHRS and CDR2 YFSETQ. CDR3 length: 15 residues. This CDR3 reads CASREASGGTGELFF. The CDR3 DNA sequence: TGCGCCAGCAGGGAGGCTAGTGGTGGCACCGGGGAGCTGTTTTTT. Complete variable domain (other parts from reference TRBV5-1 and TRBJ2-2): KAGVTQTPRYLIKTRGQQVTLSCSPISGHRSVSWYQQTPGQGLQFLFEYFSETQRNKGNFPGRFSGRQFSNSRSEMNVSTLELGDSALYLCASREASGGTGELFFGEGSRLTVL.

The chain carries TRBV23-1 and TRBJ2-2, with TRBD2 matching 8 bases. TRBV23-1 is annotated as an ORF whose role is uncertain. The CDR3 has 19 amino acids. V gave up 0 bases and J gave up 0 bases; unmatched junction bases: 9. The CDR3 bases are TGCGCCAGCAGTCAATCAAGGGCTAGCGGGCCCGCGAACACCGGGGAGCTGTTTTTT. Translating it yields CASSQSRASGPANTGELFF.